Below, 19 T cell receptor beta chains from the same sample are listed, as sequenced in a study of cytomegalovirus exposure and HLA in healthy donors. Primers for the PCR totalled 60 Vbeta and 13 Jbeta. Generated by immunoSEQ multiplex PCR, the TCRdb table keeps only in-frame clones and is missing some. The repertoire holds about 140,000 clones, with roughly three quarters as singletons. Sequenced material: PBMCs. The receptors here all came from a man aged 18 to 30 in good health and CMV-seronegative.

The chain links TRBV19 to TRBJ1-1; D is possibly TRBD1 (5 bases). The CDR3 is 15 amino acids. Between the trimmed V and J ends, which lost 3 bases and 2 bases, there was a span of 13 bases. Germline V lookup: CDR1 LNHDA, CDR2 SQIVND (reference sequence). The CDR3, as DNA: TGTGCCAGTAGTATGATGGGACTCACTAACACTGAAGCTTTCTTT. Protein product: CASSMMGLTNTEAFF.

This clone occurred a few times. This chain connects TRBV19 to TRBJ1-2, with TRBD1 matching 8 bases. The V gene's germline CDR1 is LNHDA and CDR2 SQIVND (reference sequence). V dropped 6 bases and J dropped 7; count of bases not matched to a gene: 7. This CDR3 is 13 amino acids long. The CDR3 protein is CASSPGGASGYTF. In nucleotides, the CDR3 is TGTGCCAGTAGCCCAGGGGGCGCCTCTGGCTACACCTTC.

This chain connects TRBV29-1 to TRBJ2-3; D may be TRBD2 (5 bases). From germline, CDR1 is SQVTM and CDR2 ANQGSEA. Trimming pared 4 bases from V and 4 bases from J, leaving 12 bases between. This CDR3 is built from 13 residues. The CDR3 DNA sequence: TGCAGCGTTGTGAGAGGGCCCGCAGATACGCAGTATTTT. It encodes CSVVRGPADTQYF.

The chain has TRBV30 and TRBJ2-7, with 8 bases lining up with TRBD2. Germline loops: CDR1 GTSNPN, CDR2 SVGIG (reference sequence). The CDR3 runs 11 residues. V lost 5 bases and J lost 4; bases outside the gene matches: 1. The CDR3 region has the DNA TGTGCCTGGGCGGGGGGATACGAGCAGTACTTC. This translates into CAWAGGYEQYF.

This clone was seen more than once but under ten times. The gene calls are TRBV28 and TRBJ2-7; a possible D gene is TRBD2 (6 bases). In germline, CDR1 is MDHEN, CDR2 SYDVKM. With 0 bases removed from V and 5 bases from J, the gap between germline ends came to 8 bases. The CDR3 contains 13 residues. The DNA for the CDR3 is TGTGCCAGCAGTTTATGGGGCGGGAACGAGCAGTACTTC. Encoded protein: CASSLWGGNEQYF.

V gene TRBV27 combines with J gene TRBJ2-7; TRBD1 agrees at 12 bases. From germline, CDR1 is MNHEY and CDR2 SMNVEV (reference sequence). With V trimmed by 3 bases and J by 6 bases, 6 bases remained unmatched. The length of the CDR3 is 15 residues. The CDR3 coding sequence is TGTGCCAGCAGTTTTACGGGGACAGGGGGCTCCGAGCAGTACTTC. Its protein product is CASSFTGTGGSEQYF.

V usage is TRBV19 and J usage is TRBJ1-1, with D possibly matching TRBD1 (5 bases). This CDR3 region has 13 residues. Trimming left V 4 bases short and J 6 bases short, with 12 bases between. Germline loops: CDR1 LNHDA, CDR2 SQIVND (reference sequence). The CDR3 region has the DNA TGTGCCAGTAGTACCCCAGGAGGGGCTGAAGCTTTCTTT. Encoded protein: CASSTPGGAEAFF.

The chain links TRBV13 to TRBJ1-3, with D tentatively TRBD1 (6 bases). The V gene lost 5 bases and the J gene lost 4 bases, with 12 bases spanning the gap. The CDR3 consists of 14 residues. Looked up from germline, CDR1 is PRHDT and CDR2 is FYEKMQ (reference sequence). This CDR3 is CASSLAGAGNTIYF. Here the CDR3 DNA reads TGTGCCAGCAGCCTGGCAGGGGCCGGAAACACCATATATTTT. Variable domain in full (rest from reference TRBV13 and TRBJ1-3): AAGVIQSPRHLIKEKRETATLKCYPIPRHDTVYWYQQGPGQDPQFLISFYEKMQSDKGSIPDRFSAQQFSDYHSELNMSSLELGDSALYFCASSLAGAGNTIYFGEGSWLTVV.

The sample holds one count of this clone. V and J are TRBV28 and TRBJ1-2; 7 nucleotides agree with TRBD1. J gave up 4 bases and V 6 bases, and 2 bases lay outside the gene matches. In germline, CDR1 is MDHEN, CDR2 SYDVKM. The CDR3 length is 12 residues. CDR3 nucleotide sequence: TGTGCCAGCAGGGGGACAGTCTATGGCTACACCTTC. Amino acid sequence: CASRGTVYGYTF.

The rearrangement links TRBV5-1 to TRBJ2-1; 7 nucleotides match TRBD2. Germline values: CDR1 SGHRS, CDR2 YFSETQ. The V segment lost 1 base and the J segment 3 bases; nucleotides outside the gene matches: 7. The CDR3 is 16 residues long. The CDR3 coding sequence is TGCGCCAGCAGCTTGTCCCCTAGCGGAGTCTACAATGAGCAGTTCTTC. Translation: CASSLSPSGVYNEQFF.

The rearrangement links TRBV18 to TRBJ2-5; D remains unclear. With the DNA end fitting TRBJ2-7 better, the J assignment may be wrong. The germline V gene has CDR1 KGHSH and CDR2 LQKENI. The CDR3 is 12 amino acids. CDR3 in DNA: TGTGCCAGCTCACCGACTGTCTACGAGCAGTACTTC. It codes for CASSPTVYEQYF.

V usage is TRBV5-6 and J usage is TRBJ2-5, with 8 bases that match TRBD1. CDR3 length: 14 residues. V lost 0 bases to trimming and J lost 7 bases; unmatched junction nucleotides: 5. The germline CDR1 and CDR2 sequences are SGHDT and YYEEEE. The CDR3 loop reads CASSLGQGAGTQYF. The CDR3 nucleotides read TGTGCCAGCAGCTTGGGTCAGGGGGCTGGGACCCAGTACTTC.

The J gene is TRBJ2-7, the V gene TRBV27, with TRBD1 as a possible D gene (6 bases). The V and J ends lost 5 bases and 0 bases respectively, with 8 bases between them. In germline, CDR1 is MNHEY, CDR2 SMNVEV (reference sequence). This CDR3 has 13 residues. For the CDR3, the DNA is TGTGCCAGCAGTGGGACAAACTCCTACGAGCAGTACTTC. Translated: CASSGTNSYEQYF.

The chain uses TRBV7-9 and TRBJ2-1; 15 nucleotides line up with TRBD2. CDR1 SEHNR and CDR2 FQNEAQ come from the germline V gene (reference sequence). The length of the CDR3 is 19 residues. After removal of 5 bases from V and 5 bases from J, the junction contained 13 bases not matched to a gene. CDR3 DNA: TGTGCCAGCAGCCCGGGACTAGCGGGAGGCCCCAGGGATCACAATGAGCAGTTCTTC. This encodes CASSPGLAGGPRDHNEQFF.

The CDR3 nucleotides read TGTGCCAGCTCACCATATAGAGTCTCAAGCTCTGGAAACACCATATATTTT. It specifies CASSPYRVSSSGNTIYF. The rearrangement links TRBV18 to TRBJ1-3; unclear D gene. The germline gives CDR1 KGHSH, CDR2 LQKENI. The length of the CDR3 is 17 residues. V was clipped by 2 bases and J by 0 bases, with 14 bases between them.

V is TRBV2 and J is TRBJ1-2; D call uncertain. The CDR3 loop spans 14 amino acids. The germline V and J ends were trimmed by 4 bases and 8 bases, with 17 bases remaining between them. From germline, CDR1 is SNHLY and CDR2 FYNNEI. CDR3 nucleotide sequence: TGTGCCAGCAGTGCCGGGAGCACATCCGCCGGCTACACCTTC. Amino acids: CASSAGSTSAGYTF.

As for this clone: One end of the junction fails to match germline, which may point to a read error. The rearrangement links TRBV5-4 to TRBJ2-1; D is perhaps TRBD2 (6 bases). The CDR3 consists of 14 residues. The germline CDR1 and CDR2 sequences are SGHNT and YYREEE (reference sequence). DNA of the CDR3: TGTGCCAGCAGCCTCCGACTAGTCTACCATGAGCAGTTCTTC. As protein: CASSLRLVYHEQFF. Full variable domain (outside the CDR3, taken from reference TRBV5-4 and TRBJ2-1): ETGVTQSPTHLIKTRGQQVTLRCSSQSGHNTVSWYQQALGQGPQFIFQYYREEENGRGNFPPRFSGLQFPNYSSELNVNALELDDSALYLCASSLRLVYHEQFFGPGTRLTVL.

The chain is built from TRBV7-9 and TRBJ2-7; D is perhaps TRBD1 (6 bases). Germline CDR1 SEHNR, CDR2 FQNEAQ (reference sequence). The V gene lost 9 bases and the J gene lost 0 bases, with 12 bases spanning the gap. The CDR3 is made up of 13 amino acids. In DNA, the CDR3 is TGTGCCAGTGAAATAGGGGGCTCCTACGAGCAGTACTTC. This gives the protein CASEIGGSYEQYF.

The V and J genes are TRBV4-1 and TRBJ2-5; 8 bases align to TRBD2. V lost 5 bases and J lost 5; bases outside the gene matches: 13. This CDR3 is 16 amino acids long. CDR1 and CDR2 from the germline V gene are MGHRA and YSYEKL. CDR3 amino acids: CASSSGERGGRETQYF. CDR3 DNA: TGCGCCAGCAGCTCGGGGGAACGGGGGGGCCGGGAGACCCAGTACTTC.